The rows below give T cell receptor beta chains drawn from one sample of a study of CD8 T cells in Susac syndrome. MiXCR was run by TCRdb on the immunoSEQ multiplex PCR reads, yielding one entry per CDR3 protein. The sample includes about 180,000 distinct CDR3 sequences, about 95% of them seen just once. The source material was CD8+ T cells from PBMCs. The source of these receptors is a human donor with multiple sclerosis. The CDR3 runs from the conserved cysteine through the conserved F or W. The D gene is left open where the match is weak. Clone sizes are given selectively: once, few, many, or a class where the clone is expanded.

j_call	clone_size	v_call	cdr3_length	d_call	cdr3_nt	cdr3_aa
TRBJ1-5	.	TRBV19	12	.	TGTGCCAGTGGGCTCCCGAGTCGGCCCCAGCATTTT	CASGLPSRPQHF
TRBJ1-2	.	TRBV2	14	.	TGTGCCATCCTTAGAGACCGGACGGGCATTGGCTACACCTTC	CAILRDRTGIGYTF
TRBJ2-7	.	TRBV28	14	.	TGTGCCAGCAGTCCTCGGACCGTACACTACGAGCAGTACTTC	CASSPRTVHYEQYF
TRBJ2-2	.	TRBV28	18	TRBD2	TGTGCCAGCAGTTTGAATTCGGGACTAGCGGGAGTTCACGGGGAGCTGTTTTTT	CASSLNSGLAGVHGELFF
TRBJ1-4	.	TRBV4-1	15	.	TGCGCCAGCAGCCAAGTGCTGGGTCCTAATGAAAAACTGTTTTTT	CASSQVLGPNEKLFF
TRBJ1-1	.	TRBV7-9	10	.	TGTGCCAGTGCTCCCCCCGAAGCTTTCTTT	CASAPPEAFF
TRBJ2-6	once	TRBV25-1	15	.	TGTGCCAGCAGTACAAGGGGGTTTGGGGCCAACGTCCTGACTTTC	CASSTRGFGANVLTF
TRBJ2-5	.	TRBV28	11	.	TGTGCCAGCAAAAACCGGGACCGCCTGTACTTC	CASKNRDRLYF
TRBJ2-2	.	TRBV30	14	.	TGTGCCTGGATCCCGGGAGCGAAGACCGGGGAGCTGTTTTTT	CAWIPGAKTGELFF
TRBJ2-7	.	TRBV4-1	15	TRBD1	TGCGCCAGCTCACCGAAGGGTTCAGGGGGTTACGAGCAGTACTTC	CASSPKGSGGYEQYF
TRBJ2-7	few	TRBV3-1	13	.	TGTGCCAGCAGCCAGAGGGATTCGTACGAGCAGTACTTC	CASSQRDSYEQYF
TRBJ1-1	once	TRBV13	17	TRBD1	TGTGCCCGCAGCCCCCGGGACAGGGGAAGGTATAACACTGAAGCTTTCTTT	CARSPRDRGRYNTEAFF
TRBJ2-1	.	TRBV14	13	.	TGTGCCAGCAGCCAAGTAAGGGACGGTGAGCAGTTCTTC	CASSQVRDGEQFF
TRBJ2-1	.	TRBV24-1	13	.	TGTGCCACCAGTGATCGGTTCTCGAATGAGCAGTTCTTC	CATSDRFSNEQFF